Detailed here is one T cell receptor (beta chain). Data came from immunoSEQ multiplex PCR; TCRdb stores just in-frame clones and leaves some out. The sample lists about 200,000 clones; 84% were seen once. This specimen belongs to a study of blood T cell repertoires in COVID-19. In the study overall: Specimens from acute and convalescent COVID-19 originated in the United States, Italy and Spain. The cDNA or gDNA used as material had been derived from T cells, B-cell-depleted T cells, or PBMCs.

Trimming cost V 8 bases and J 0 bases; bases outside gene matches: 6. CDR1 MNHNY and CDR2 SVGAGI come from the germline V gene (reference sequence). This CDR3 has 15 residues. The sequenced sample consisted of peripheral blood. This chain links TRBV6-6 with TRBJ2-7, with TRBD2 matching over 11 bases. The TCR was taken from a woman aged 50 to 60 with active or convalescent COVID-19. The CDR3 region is CASRTSGPRSYEQYF. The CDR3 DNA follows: TGTGCCAGCCGGACTAGCGGGCCTCGCTCCTACGAGCAGTACTTC.